These 26 T cell receptor beta chains share one sample of origin, sequenced in a study of human T cells and chemical hapten exposure. Each CDR3 protein is one row after TCRdb ran MiXCR on the 5' RACE reads. Among about 140,000 distinct CDR3 sequences, over 3.5% were seen once, and the ten largest hold over 1.1%. Unseparated into fractions, whole blood served as the source from which total RNA was extracted. Receptors originate from a female donor in good health.

The sample holds a few counts of this clonotype. The gene calls are TRBV4-1 and TRBJ1-2, with 8 positions matching TRBD1. Germline lookup yields CDR1 MGHRA and CDR2 YSYEKL. This CDR3 is 19 amino acids long. Trimming at V came to 0 bases and at J to 5 bases, leaving 17 bases not matched to a gene. The CDR3 coding sequence is TGCGCCAGCAGCCAAGAGGGCTTGTTCCGGACAGGGTTGGAGTATGGCTACACCTTC. Translation: CASSQEGLFRTGLEYGYTF.

The chain couples TRBV10-3 to TRBJ2-3; 12 bases are shared with TRBD2. The V gene's germline CDR1 is ENHRY and CDR2 SYGVKD. With V trimmed by 2 bases and J by 1 base, 10 bases remained unmatched. The CDR3 extends over 19 amino acids. The CDR3: CAISERLAGGPVGTDTQYF. The CDR3 DNA reads as TGTGCCATCAGTGAGAGGCTAGCGGGGGGGCCTGTCGGCACAGATACGCAGTATTTT.

This clonotype has a count of ten or more. This sequence joins TRBV28 and TRBJ1-3; D remains ambiguous. V was clipped by 5 bases and J by 9 bases, with 14 bases between them. There are 13 residues in the CDR3. The V gene's germline CDR1 is MDHEN and CDR2 SYDVKM. CDR3 residues: CASSEAHETTIYF. The CDR3 bases are TGTGCCAGCAGTGAGGCCCACGAAACCACCATATATTTT.

This clonotype was found many times. This chain connects TRBV28 to TRBJ2-6; unclear D gene. The CDR3 covers 16 residues. V lost 5 bases and J 0 bases, leaving 11 bases between the germline ends. In germline, CDR1 is MDHEN, CDR2 SYDVKM. The CDR3: CASSRVPLSGANVLTF. The DNA of the CDR3 is TGTGCCAGCAGTCGGGTCCCCCTCTCTGGGGCCAACGTCCTGACTTTC.

At least ten counts were recorded for this clonotype. The genes are TRBV4-1 and TRBJ2-2; a weak D match, TRBD2 (6 bases). Trimming stripped 4 bases from V and 4 bases from J, with 13 bases between. Germline V gene data show CDR1 as MGHRA and CDR2 as YSYEKL. This CDR3 has 15 residues. CDR3 sequence (DNA): TGCGCCAGCAGCCGTCCAGGGCGGGGCACCGGGGAGCTGTTTTTT. Its protein product is CASSRPGRGTGELFF.

Ten or more counts support this clonotype. The V call is TRBV7-2, the J call TRBJ1-5; the match to TRBD1 covers 8 bases. Germline V lookup: CDR1 SGHTA, CDR2 FQGNSA. The CDR3 is 18 residues long. The trim removed 5 bases at V and 0 bases at J, leaving 12 bases unmatched. CDR3 region: CASSPGQGGVYSNQPQHF. The CDR3 DNA follows: TGTGCCAGCAGCCCTGGACAGGGAGGGGTTTATAGCAATCAGCCCCAGCATTTT.

This clonotype was recorded at least ten times. The gene calls are TRBV12-3 or TRBV12-4 and TRBJ2-2, with D unresolved. The CDR3 has 14 residues. Trimming pared 4 bases from V and 3 bases from J, leaving 9 bases between. The CDR3 spells CASSYSQDTGELFF. The CDR3 region has the DNA TGTGCCAGCAGTTACAGTCAAGACACCGGGGAGCTGTTTTTT.

This clonotype was found many times. The J gene is TRBJ2-1, the V gene TRBV3-1, with 11 positions matching TRBD2. CDR3 length: 15 amino acids. The trim removed 6 bases at V and 6 bases at J, leaving 7 bases unmatched. Germline CDR1 is LGHDT and CDR2 is YNNKEL (reference sequence). The CDR3 spells CASSQGLAETNEQFF. In nucleotides, the CDR3 is TGTGCCAGCAGTCAGGGACTAGCGGAAACCAATGAGCAGTTCTTC.

This clonotype was recorded at least ten times. J is TRBJ2-7 and V is TRBV12-3 or TRBV12-4, with D maybe TRBD1 (6 bases). V lost 4 bases, J lost 5 bases, and 15 bases lay in between. CDR3 size: 14 residues. The CDR3 protein is CASSYSGTTDEQYF. The CDR3, as DNA: TGTGCCAGCAGTTACTCCGGGACAACAGACGAGCAGTACTTC.

At least ten counts were recorded for this clonotype. V and J are TRBV11-2 and TRBJ2-5, with D maybe TRBD1 (6 bases). Trimming shortened V by 5 bases and J by 4 bases, and 17 bases separated the two germline ends. The germline V gene encodes CDR1 SGHAT and CDR2 FQNNGV. The CDR3 runs to 15 residues. The CDR3 nucleotides are TGTGCCAGCAGCCCCGTCGGGACACCTCGAGAGACCCAGTACTTC. As protein: CASSPVGTPRETQYF.

The chain couples TRBV2 to TRBJ2-5; 7 bases agree with TRBD1. V lost 4 bases to trimming and J lost 4 bases; unmatched junction nucleotides: 12. Germline lookup yields CDR1 SNHLY and CDR2 FYNNEI. The CDR3 sequence is 16 residues long. The CDR3 bases are TGTGCCAGCAGTGTCTCACAGGGGAGCACGCGAGAGACCCAGTACTTC. Amino acid sequence: CASSVSQGSTRETQYF.

CDR3 sequence (DNA): TGCAGCGTTAAAACAGGGGCGAGCACAGATACGCAGTATTTT. Translation gives CSVKTGASTDTQYF. V gene TRBV29-1 combines with J gene TRBJ2-3; TRBD1 matches 7 bases. Trimming at V came to 5 bases and at J to 0 bases, leaving 5 bases not matched to a gene. The germline V gene has CDR1 SQVTM and CDR2 ANQGSEA. CDR3 size: 14 residues.

This clonotype showed up many times. The chain combines TRBV18 with TRBJ2-7, with 10 bases lining up with TRBD1. Germline assignment: CDR1 KGHSH and CDR2 LQKENI. The CDR3 runs to 14 residues. Trimming at V came to 6 bases and at J to 4 bases, leaving 6 bases not matched to a gene. The CDR3 here is CASSRTGGPYEQYF. DNA of the CDR3: TGTGCCAGCTCTAGGACAGGGGGTCCGTACGAGCAGTACTTC.

The sample holds many counts of this clonotype. V usage is TRBV5-8 and J usage is TRBJ1-6; no firm D call. Per the germline V gene, CDR1 is SGHTS and CDR2 is YDEGEE. V was trimmed by 4 bases and J by 7 bases, leaving 12 bases between them. This CDR3 is 14 amino acids long. Written as DNA, the CDR3 is TGTGCCAGCAGCACTGGACGGACGAATTCACCCCTCCACTTT. This gives the protein CASSTGRTNSPLHF.

The rearrangement links TRBV11-2 to TRBJ2-3, with TRBD1 matching 9 bases. The CDR3 has 15 residues. J lost 1 base, V lost 6 bases, and 5 bases had no gene match. The germline V gene encodes CDR1 SGHAT and CDR2 FQNNGV. This CDR3 is CASRDRGRGTDTQYF. The CDR3 DNA sequence: TGTGCCAGCAGGGACAGGGGCCGCGGCACAGATACGCAGTATTTT.

The rearrangement links TRBV12-3 or TRBV12-4 to TRBJ2-7; no clear D. With 6 bases removed from V and 7 bases from J, the gap between germline ends came to 19 bases. The CDR3 is 14 amino acids. CDR3 residues: CASRSGPGLGEQYF. In DNA form, the CDR3 reads TGTGCCAGCAGGTCCGGACCAGGTCTGGGTGAGCAGTACTTC.

The sample holds many counts of this clonotype. The rearrangement uses TRBV2 and TRBJ2-7; D gene uncertain. CDR3 length equals 13 residues. From germline, CDR1 is SNHLY and CDR2 FYNNEI. The germline V and J ends were trimmed by 8 bases and 6 bases, with 17 bases remaining between them. In DNA form, the CDR3 reads TGTGCCAGCTGGCAAGATAGTGTGTTCGAGCAGTACTTC. Translated, it gives CASWQDSVFEQYF.

This clonotype was detected ten times or more. The chain joins TRBV20-1 to TRBJ2-7; 9 nucleotides match TRBD2. Germline V gene sequence: CDR1 DFQATT, CDR2 SNEGSKA (reference sequence). The CDR3 extends over 15 amino acids. J gave up 1 base and V 3 bases, and 7 bases lay outside the gene matches. The CDR3 region is CSASRRGGVSYEQYF. CDR3 sequence (DNA): TGCAGTGCTAGTCGGCGGGGGGGCGTTTCCTACGAGCAGTACTTC.

This clonotype occurred a few times. V gene TRBV7-2 combines with J gene TRBJ2-5; 9 bases align to TRBD1. The CDR3 is made up of 14 amino acids. Looked up from germline, CDR1 is SGHTA and CDR2 is FQGNSA. V shed 4 bases, J shed 3 bases, and the junction held 3 bases outside the gene matches. CDR3 coding DNA: TGTGCCAGCAGCTCCTGGACAGGGGAAGAGACCCAGTACTTC. Its translation is CASSSWTGEETQYF.

In this sample, this clonotype turned up many times. The chain is built from TRBV14 and TRBJ1-1, with D unresolved. This CDR3 is built from 15 residues. V lost 1 base and J 1 base, leaving 10 bases between the germline ends. Germline values: CDR1 SGHDN, CDR2 FVKESK. CDR3 bases: TGTGCCAGCAGCCAAGTTAACAGACAGAACACTGAAGCTTTCTTT. Encoded protein: CASSQVNRQNTEAFF.

This clonotype was observed at least ten times. The chain carries TRBV2 and TRBJ2-1; D could derive from TRBD1 or TRBD2 (5 bases each). Germline V gives CDR1 SNHLY, CDR2 FYNNEI. The CDR3 extends over 14 amino acids. V was trimmed by 4 bases and J by 3 bases, leaving 10 bases between them. The CDR3 reads CASSAGTNYNEQFF. The CDR3 DNA sequence: TGTGCCAGCAGTGCCGGGACGAACTACAATGAGCAGTTCTTC.

This clonotype was seen many times. J is TRBJ2-3 and V is TRBV6-2 or TRBV6-3, with 11 bases that match TRBD2. Germline V gene lookup returns CDR1 MNHEY and CDR2 SVGEGT. This CDR3 is 15 amino acids long. Trimming at V came to 9 bases and at J to 3 bases, leaving 8 bases not matched to a gene. DNA of the CDR3: TGTGCCAGTCAAGCCTCTAGCGGGGGGACAGATACGCAGTATTTT. It encodes CASQASSGGTDTQYF.

This clonotype was recorded many times. The rearrangement uses TRBV5-1 and TRBJ2-4; weak D call: TRBD1 (6 bases). Germline V gene lookup returns CDR1 SGHRS and CDR2 YFSETQ. CDR3 length equals 16 residues. The V end was cut by 4 bases, the J end by 1 base, with 15 bases between. The CDR3 nucleotides are TGCGCCAGCAGCCCTTTCATTGACAGGGCCAAAAACATTCAGTACTTC. Translated, it gives CASSPFIDRAKNIQYF. Together with reference TRBV5-1 and TRBJ2-4, the CDR3 gives the full variable domain: KAGVTQTPRYLIKTRGQQVTLSCSPISGHRSVSWYQQTPGQGLQFLFEYFSETQRNKGNFPGRFSGRQFSNSRSEMNVSTLELGDSALYLCASSPFIDRAKNIQYFGAGTRLSVL.

This clonotype occurred a few times. This chain uses TRBV2 with TRBJ2-1, with D hard to call. V was cut by 4 bases and J by 8 bases, with 9 bases left in between. CDR3 length: 12 amino acids. CDR1 and CDR2 from the germline V gene are SNHLY and FYNNEI. CDR3 in DNA: TGTGCCAGCAGTGTTACGGTTCATGAGCAGTTCTTC. This codes for CASSVTVHEQFF.

The V call is TRBV3-1, the J call TRBJ2-2; D unclear. The CDR3 is made up of 13 amino acids. Germline CDR1 reads LGHDT; CDR2 reads YNNKEL (reference sequence). V was trimmed by 4 bases and J by 6 bases, leaving 9 bases between them. The CDR3 loop reads CASSPGWAGELFF. The CDR3 bases are TGTGCCAGCAGCCCAGGATGGGCCGGGGAGCTGTTTTTT.

This clonotype was picked up a small number of times. The V call is TRBV12-3 or TRBV12-4, the J call TRBJ2-3; the D gene is possibly TRBD1 (6 bases). V was cut by 4 bases and J by 3 bases, with 14 bases left in between. This CDR3 comprises 15 residues. The CDR3 DNA sequence: TGTGCCAGCAGTTCGTTAGGGGGTAGGACAGATACGCAGTATTTT. This sequence encodes CASSSLGGRTDTQYF.